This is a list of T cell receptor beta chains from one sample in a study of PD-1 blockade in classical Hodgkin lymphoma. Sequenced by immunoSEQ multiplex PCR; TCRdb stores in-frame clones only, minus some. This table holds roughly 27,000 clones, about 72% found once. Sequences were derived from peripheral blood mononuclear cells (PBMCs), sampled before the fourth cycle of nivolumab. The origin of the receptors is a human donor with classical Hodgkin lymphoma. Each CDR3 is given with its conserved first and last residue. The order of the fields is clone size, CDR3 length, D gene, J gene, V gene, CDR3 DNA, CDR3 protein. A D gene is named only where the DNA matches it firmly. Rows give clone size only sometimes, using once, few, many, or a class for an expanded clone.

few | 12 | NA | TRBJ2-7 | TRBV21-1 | TGTGCCAGCAGCAAATGGGAGCGGGCGTGGTACTTC | CASSKWERAWYF
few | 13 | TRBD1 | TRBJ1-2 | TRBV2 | TGTGCCAGCAGTGCTGACAGGGACTATGGCTACACCTTC | CASSADRDYGYTF
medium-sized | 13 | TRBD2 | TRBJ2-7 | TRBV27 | TGTGCCAGCAGTTACCGGGAGGACTACGAGCAGTACTTC | CASSYREDYEQYF
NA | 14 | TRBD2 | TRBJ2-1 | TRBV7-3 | TGTGCCAGCAGCCCCAGCGGGAGGGCCGATGAGCAGTTCTTC | CASSPSGRADEQFF
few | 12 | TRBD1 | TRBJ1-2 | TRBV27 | TGTGCCAGCAGCACCGGGACAGATGGCTACACCTTC | CASSTGTDGYTF
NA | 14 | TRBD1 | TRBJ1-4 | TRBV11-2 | TGTGCCAGCAGCTTTCGGACAGGGGGCGAAAAACTGTTTTTT | CASSFRTGGEKLFF
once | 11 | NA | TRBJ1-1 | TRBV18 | TGTGCCAGCTCAACAGGTATGGGAGCTTTCTTT | CASSTGMGAFF
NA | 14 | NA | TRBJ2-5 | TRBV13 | TGTGCCAGCAGCACCGGACGGCTTCAAGAGACCCAGTACTTC | CASSTGRLQETQYF
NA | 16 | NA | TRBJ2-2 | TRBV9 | TGTGCCAGCAGCCCGCTAGGGACGGGTATTACCGGGGAGCTGTTTTTT | CASSPLGTGITGELFF
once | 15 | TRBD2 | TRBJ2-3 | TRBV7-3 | TGTGCCAGCAGCCTTAGCGGGAGGCCCACAGATACGCAGTATTTT | CASSLSGRPTDTQYF
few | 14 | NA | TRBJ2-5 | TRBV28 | TGTGCCAGCAGTTTGTGGCAGGGTGCAGAGACCCAGTACTTC | CASSLWQGAETQYF
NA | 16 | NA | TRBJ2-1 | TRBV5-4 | TGTGCCAGCAGCTTGGGCGGAAGAGTAGCGAGTAATGAGCAGTTCTTC | CASSLGGRVASNEQFF
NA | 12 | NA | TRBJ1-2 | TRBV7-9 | TGTGCCAGCAGCCCACGAAACTATGGCTACACCTTC | CASSPRNYGYTF
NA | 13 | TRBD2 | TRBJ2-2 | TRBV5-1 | TGCGCCAGCAGCATCGGACTAGCCGGGGAGCTGTTTTTT | CASSIGLAGELFF
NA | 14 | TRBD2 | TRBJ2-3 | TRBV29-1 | TGCAGCGTCGGAGGGGGACTAGGCGCAGATACGCAGTATTTT | CSVGGGLGADTQYF
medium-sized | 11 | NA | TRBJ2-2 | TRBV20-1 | TGCAGTGCGGCTCAGAGCGGGGAGCTGTTTTTT | CSAAQSGELFF
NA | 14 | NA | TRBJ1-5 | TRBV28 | TGTGCCAGCAGTCTTTGGAGCCCAGGGCAGCCCCAGCATTTT | CASSLWSPGQPQHF
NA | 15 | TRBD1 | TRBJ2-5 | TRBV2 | TGTGCCAGCACAAGGGACAGTGGAAGACAAGAGACCCAGTACTTC | CASTRDSGRQETQYF
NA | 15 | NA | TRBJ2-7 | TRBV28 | TGTGCCAGCAGTCCAGAACTCGGCCAGGGCTTCTCCCAGTACTTC | CASSPELGQGFSQYF
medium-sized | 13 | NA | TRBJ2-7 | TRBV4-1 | TGCGCCAGCAGCCCACCGGACAACTACGAGCAGTACTTC | CASSPPDNYEQYF
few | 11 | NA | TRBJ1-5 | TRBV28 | TGTGCCAGCAGTTCCCAAGGGCCCCAGCATTTT | CASSSQGPQHF
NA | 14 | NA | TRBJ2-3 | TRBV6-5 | TGTGCCAGCAGTTACCAGGGGCGCACAGATACGCAGTATTTT | CASSYQGRTDTQYF
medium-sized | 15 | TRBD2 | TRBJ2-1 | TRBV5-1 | TGCGCCAGCAGCTTGAGACTAGCGGGGAACAATGAGCAGTTCTTC | CASSLRLAGNNEQFF
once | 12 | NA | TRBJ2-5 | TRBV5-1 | TGCGCCAGCAGCTTGGACCTGGAGACCCAGTACTTC | CASSLDLETQYF
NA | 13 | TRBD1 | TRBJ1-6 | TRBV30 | TGTGCCTGGAGGCGACAGGGGAATTCACCCCTCCACTTT | CAWRRQGNSPLHF
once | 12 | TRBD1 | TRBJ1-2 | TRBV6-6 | TGTGCCAGCAGTTCGGGACAGCCTGGGTACACCTTC | CASSSGQPGYTF
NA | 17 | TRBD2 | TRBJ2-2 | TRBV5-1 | TGCGCCAGCAGTTCCAACTGGCGGGGGACGAACACCGGGGAGCTGTTTTTT | CASSSNWRGTNTGELFF
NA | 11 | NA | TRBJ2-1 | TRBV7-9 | TGTGCCAGCAGCCTGGGGATTGCGCAGTTCTTC | CASSLGIAQFF
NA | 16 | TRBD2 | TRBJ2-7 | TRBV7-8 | TGTGCCAGCAGCTTAGAAAGGACTAGCAAATTCTACGAGCAGTACTTC | CASSLERTSKFYEQYF
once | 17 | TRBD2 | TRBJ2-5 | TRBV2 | TGTGCCAGCAGACGGGGACTAGCGGGAGGACCTCAAGAGACCCAGTACTTC | CASRRGLAGGPQETQYF
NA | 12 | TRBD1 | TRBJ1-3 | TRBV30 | TGTGCCTGTGGACAGGGGAGAAACACCATATATTTT | CACGQGRNTIYF
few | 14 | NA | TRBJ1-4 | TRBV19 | TGTGCCAGTAGGAGGGGGGGAGAAAGCGAAAAACTGTTTTTT | CASRRGGESEKLFF
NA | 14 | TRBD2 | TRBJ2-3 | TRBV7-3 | TGTGCCAGCAGCCTGGGGGGAGGGCCAGATACGCAGTATTTT | CASSLGGGPDTQYF
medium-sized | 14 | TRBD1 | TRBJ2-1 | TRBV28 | TGTGCCAGCACTGGGACAGGGTATCGTGATGAGCAGTTCTTC | CASTGTGYRDEQFF
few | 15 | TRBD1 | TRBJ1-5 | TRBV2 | TGTGCCAGCAGTGATTTTACGACAGGGAATCAGCCCCAGCATTTT | CASSDFTTGNQPQHF
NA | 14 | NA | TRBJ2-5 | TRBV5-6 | TGTGCCAGCAGCTTGGTAGGGGGGCTTGAGACCCAGTACTTC | CASSLVGGLETQYF
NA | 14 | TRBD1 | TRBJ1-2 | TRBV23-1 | TGCGCCAGCAGTCCGAGACAGGGTGGCTATGGCTACACCTTC | CASSPRQGGYGYTF
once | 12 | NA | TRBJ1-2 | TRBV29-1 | TGCAGCGTTGAATTCCAGGCGAGTGGCTACACCTTC | CSVEFQASGYTF
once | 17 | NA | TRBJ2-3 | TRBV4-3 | TGCGCCAGCAGCCAAGATTTCCGCCAGATGGGCGCAGATACGCAGTATTTT | CASSQDFRQMGADTQYF
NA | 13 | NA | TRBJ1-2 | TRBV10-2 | TGCGCCAGCAGTGAGTCGTCAGGAAATGGCTACACCTTC | CASSESSGNGYTF
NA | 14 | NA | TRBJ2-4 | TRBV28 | TGTGCCAGCAGTCCCACGACAGTGGAAAACATTCAGTACTTC | CASSPTTVENIQYF
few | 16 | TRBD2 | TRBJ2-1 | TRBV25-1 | TGTGCCAGCACCCACCTGTCTAGCGGGGATTACAATGAGCAGTTCTTC | CASTHLSSGDYNEQFF